These 14 T cell receptor beta chains were sequenced from one sample in a study of blood T cell repertoires in COVID-19. Method: immunoSEQ multiplex PCR; TCRdb's copy keeps in-frame clones and lacks some. The repertoire holds roughly 130,000 clones, with about four fifths as singletons. The sample comprised PBMCs or T cells enriched from blood (not recorded which). These receptors were taken from a man between 50 and 59 years old who had recovered from COVID-19.

This clone was seen just once. The chain employs TRBV7-2 and TRBJ2-7, with D possibly TRBD1 on 6 matching bases. The CDR3 has 14 amino acids. The V gene lost 4 bases and the J gene lost 5 bases, with 15 bases spanning the gap. In germline, CDR1 is SGHTA, CDR2 FQGNSA. CDR3 sequence reads: CASSSGQGVNEQYF. As DNA, the CDR3 is TGTGCCAGCAGCTCGGGACAAGGAGTCAACGAGCAGTACTTC. Filled out from reference TRBV7-2 and TRBJ2-7, the complete variable domain reads GAGVSQSPSNKVTEKGKDVELRCDPISGHTALYWYRQSLGQGLEFLIYFQGNSAPDKSGLPSDRFSAERTGGSVSTLTIQRTQQEDSAVYLCASSSGQGVNEQYFGPGTRLTVT.

The CDR3 protein is CASSGYRGQKTQYF. The CDR3, as DNA: TGTGCCAGTAGTGGCTACAGGGGGCAGAAGACCCAGTACTTC. The chain combines TRBV19 with TRBJ2-5; 9 nucleotides line up with TRBD1. Trimming at V came to 5 bases and at J to 6 bases, leaving 7 bases not matched to a gene. CDR3 length equals 14 residues. Germline V gene sequence: CDR1 LNHDA, CDR2 SQIVND (reference sequence).

The rearrangement links TRBV18 to TRBJ2-1; D perhaps matches TRBD2 (7 bases). The CDR3 is 15 amino acids. The V end lost 1 base, the J end lost 8 bases, and 15 bases lay between the germline ends. Germline V gene sequence: CDR1 KGHSH, CDR2 LQKENI. CDR3 sequence reads: CASSPQTGGRHEQFF. DNA of the CDR3: TGTGCCAGCTCACCACAAACGGGGGGCAGACATGAGCAGTTCTTC.

The CDR3 bases are TGTGCCAGCAGTTTATCCGTCGGGAGGGAAGGCAATCAGCCCCAGCATTTT. It encodes CASSLSVGREGNQPQHF. The rearrangement links TRBV28 to TRBJ1-5; D unclear. V dropped 1 base and J dropped 2 bases, with 15 bases sitting between them. Germline CDR1 is MDHEN and CDR2 is SYDVKM. The CDR3 consists of 17 residues. Filled out from reference TRBV28 and TRBJ1-5, the complete variable domain reads DVKVTQSSRYLVKRTGEKVFLECVQDMDHENMFWYRQDPGLGLRLIYFSYDVKMKEKGDIPEGYSVSREKKERFSLILESASTNQTSMYLCASSLSVGREGNQPQHFGDGTRLSIL.

The chain is built from TRBV20-1 and TRBJ2-2; D possibly corresponds to TRBD2 (5 bases). The CDR3 has 13 residues. Germline-derived CDR1 and CDR2 are DFQATT and SNEGSKA (reference sequence). V was clipped by 3 bases and J by 3 bases, with 8 bases between them. The CDR3 region has the DNA TGCAGTGCTAGTCCGGGGTACACCGGGGAGCTGTTTTTT. Amino acids: CSASPGYTGELFF.

The V call is TRBV7-9, the J call TRBJ1-1; 10 nucleotides agree with TRBD1. The CDR3 runs to 15 residues. J was trimmed by 1 base and V by 6 bases; bases with no gene match: 5. Germline assignment: CDR1 SEHNR and CDR2 FQNEAQ (reference sequence). CDR3 in amino acids: CASSWDRGQNTEAFF. CDR3 sequence (DNA): TGTGCCAGCAGTTGGGACAGGGGACAGAACACTGAAGCTTTCTTT.

The gene calls are TRBV7-9 and TRBJ2-3, with D unclear. The germline gives CDR1 SEHNR, CDR2 FQNEAQ (reference sequence). This CDR3 has 12 residues. V was shortened by 4 bases and J by 6 bases, with 8 bases between the two germline ends. Written as DNA, the CDR3 is TGTGCCAGCAGCTGGTCAGCGGATACGCAGTATTTT. This translates into CASSWSADTQYF.

V usage is TRBV12-3 or TRBV12-4 and J usage is TRBJ1-4; D remains unclear. The CDR3 has 12 amino acids. The V end lost 8 bases, the J end lost 7 bases, and 11 bases lay between the germline ends. CDR3 sequence (DNA): TGTGCCAGCGGTGACCGGGGTGAAAAACTGTTTTTT. Amino acids: CASGDRGEKLFF.

This clone has a single count. The V gene is TRBV12-5, the J gene TRBJ2-5; 8 nucleotides line up with TRBD2. Germline V gives CDR1 LGHNT, CDR2 FRNRAP. V was clipped by 6 bases and J by 5 bases; unmatched bases: 2. The CDR3 spans 12 residues. CDR3 sequence reads: CASGTGGETQYF. CDR3 nucleotides: TGTGCTAGTGGAACGGGAGGGGAGACCCAGTACTTC. Looking up the rest from reference TRBV12-5 and TRBJ2-5 gives the full variable domain: DARVTQTPRHKVTEMGQEVTMRCQPILGHNTVFWYRQTMMQGLELLAYFRNRAPLDDSGMPKDRFSAEMPDATLATLKIQPSEPRDSAVYFCASGTGGETQYFGPGTRLLVL.

The chain combines TRBV5-1 with TRBJ1-2; 8 nucleotides align to TRBD1. The V segment lost 4 bases and the J segment 2 bases; nucleotides outside the gene matches: 4. The CDR3 is 14 residues long. CDR1 is SGHRS, CDR2 YFSETQ, per germline. DNA for the CDR3: TGCGCCAGCAGCCGGACAGGGACCAACTATGGCTACACCTTC. Amino acid sequence: CASSRTGTNYGYTF.

The V and J genes are TRBV25-1 and TRBJ2-7; possibly TRBD2 for D (5 bases). This CDR3 region has 15 residues. The V gene lost 3 bases and the J gene lost 5 bases, with 17 bases spanning the gap. Germline-derived CDR1 and CDR2 are MGHDK and SYGVNS. CDR3 loop: CASSDTGGWGHEQYF. Written as DNA, the CDR3 is TGTGCCAGCAGTGATACCGGAGGATGGGGTCACGAGCAGTACTTC.

V is TRBV5-1 and J is TRBJ1-2, with 7 nucleotides matching TRBD1. V shed 0 bases, J shed 3 bases, and the junction held 5 bases outside the gene matches. The germline V gene has CDR1 SGHRS and CDR2 YFSETQ. This CDR3 is 15 amino acids long. The CDR3 here is CASSLGQGSYYGYTF. CDR3 bases: TGCGCCAGCAGCTTGGGACAGGGTTCATACTATGGCTACACCTTC.

The V gene is TRBV10-2, the J gene TRBJ2-7; the match to TRBD1 covers 7 bases. Trimming removed 0 bases from V and 3 bases from J; junction bases left unmatched: 2. This CDR3 has 14 amino acids. CDR1 and CDR2 (germline): WSHSY, SAAADI. The CDR3 coding sequence is TGCGCCAGCAGTGAGTCGAACAGGGGCTACGAGCAGTACTTC. It codes for CASSESNRGYEQYF.

This chain uses TRBV2 with TRBJ2-1, with D possibly being TRBD2 (6 bases). The CDR3 is made up of 14 amino acids. The V gene's germline CDR1 is SNHLY and CDR2 FYNNEI. V lost 11 bases to trimming and J lost 0 bases, with 14 bases between them. The CDR3 is CARGSGVSYNEQFF. CDR3 bases: TGTGCCCGGGGGTCGGGGGTCTCCTACAATGAGCAGTTCTTC.